This T cell receptor beta chain emerged from a study of OX40 agonist ivuxolimab in advanced cancers. General notes on the study: Ivuxolimab was an agonistic, fully human IgG2 monoclonal antibody directed against OX40 (CD134), a costimulatory receptor. Intravenous ivuxolimab was administered to patients every 2 weeks at six dose levels: 0.01, 0.1, 0.3, 1.5, 3 and 10 mg/kg. Of the approximately 50 dose-escalation patients, hepatocellular carcinoma was present in about 20, melanoma in roughly 15, renal cell carcinoma in 9 and head and neck cancer in 9. In the dose-escalation cohort, 82.7% of patients were male, and the mean age was approximately 60 years, with a range of roughly 20 to 80. Prior anti-PD-1, anti-PD-L1 or anti-CTLA-4 therapy was permitted, and 40% of dose-escalation patients had received checkpoint inhibitors. Partial responses occurred in three dose-escalation patients: two with cutaneous melanoma and one with hepatocellular carcinoma. The purpose of peripheral TCRbeta sequencing was to test whether ivuxolimab changed TCR sequence diversity and led to clonal T-cell expansion. The paper covers the monotherapy dose-escalation part of the phase I ivuxolimab trial, which included N ≈ 57 patients.

For sequencing of the TCRbeta CDR3 region, genomic DNA was extracted from the sorted cells. The immunoSEQ Assay was used to sequence the TCRbeta CDR3 regions. TCRdb obtained this table from immuneACCESS and retained in-frame rearrangements with V and J assigned. These tables miss some clones; where compared with another copy, unresolved V genes account for less than half of the shortfall, and the remainder is unexplained. This sample gives approximately 70,000 clones in total; around 84% of them show up just once. Around 6.7% of the sample comes from the top ten. Patients with autoimmune disease history or receiving systemic immunosuppression were excluded from the trial. Peripheral blood for TCR sequencing was collected from all dose cohorts at baseline, on cycle 4 day 1, and on cycle 7 day 1. The samples were taken from a phase I, first-in-human, multicenter, open-label dose-escalation trial of ivuxolimab. Adults with locally advanced or metastatic head and neck squamous cell, hepatocellular, melanoma or renal cell carcinoma were enrolled in the trial. CD4+ and CD8+ T cells were sorted separately from peripheral blood before TCR sequencing.

About this clone itself: This clone's antigen is unknown. Base quality data are lacking; no much larger clone is found one base away.

The germline V gene yields SGHDN for CDR1 and FVKESK for CDR2. The CDR3 measures 13 amino acids from cysteine to phenylalanine. The DNA shown is the 39-base CDR3, in frame from base 1. V ends up 4 bases short and J 8 bases short, with an unmatched junction base count of 4. On the study overall, not on this receptor specifically: Low levels of normalized T-cell clonal expansion were also seen in some nonresponding patients. In the 0.1-3.0 mg/kg groups, partial responders were among the patients with the lowest normalized peripheral clonal expansion, particularly in CD8+ T cells. Clonal expansion of both CD4+ and CD8+ blood T cells was observed from baseline to week 6 at doses 0.1 to 3.0 mg/kg. Which antigens the clonally expanded peripheral T cells were specific for was not determined. After ivuxolimab, more expanded clones were found on average in CD8+ T cells than in CD4+ T cells.

The chain couples TRBV14 to TRBJ1-2; TRBD1 lines up with 10 middle nucleotides. The receptor was isolated from an adult with an advanced solid tumor such as melanoma, head and neck, liver or kidney cancer. The sample here was CD4+ or CD8+ T cells sorted from blood, taken in a trial of the OX40 agonist ivuxolimab. In nucleotide form, the sequence is TGTGCCAGCAGCCCGACAGGGGGCGGAGGCTACACCTTC. The encoded protein is CASSPTGGGGYTF.